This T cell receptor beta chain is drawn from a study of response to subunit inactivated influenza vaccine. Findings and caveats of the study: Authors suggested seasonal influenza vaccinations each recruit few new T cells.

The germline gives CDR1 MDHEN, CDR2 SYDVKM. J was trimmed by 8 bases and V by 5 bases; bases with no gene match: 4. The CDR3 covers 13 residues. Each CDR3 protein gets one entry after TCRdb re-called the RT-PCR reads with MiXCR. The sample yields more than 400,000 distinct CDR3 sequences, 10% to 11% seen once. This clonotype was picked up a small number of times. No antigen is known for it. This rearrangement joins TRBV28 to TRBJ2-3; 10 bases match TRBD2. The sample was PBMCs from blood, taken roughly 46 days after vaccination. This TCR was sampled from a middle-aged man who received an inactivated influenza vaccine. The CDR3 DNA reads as TGTGCCAGCAGTGGGACTAGCGCAGGTACGCAGTATTTT. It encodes CASSGTSAGTQYF.